This T cell receptor (beta chain) derives from a study of patients and donors after allogeneic stem cell transplantation. This clonotype was detected a few times. Trimming removed 5 bases from V and 4 bases from J, with 19 bases in between. Germline CDR1 and CDR2: MNHEY and SVGAGI. The CDR3 is made up of 16 amino acids. TCRdb called the RT-PCR reads again in MiXCR, with one record for every CDR3 protein. The repertoire holds about 110,000 distinct CDR3 sequences, with roughly 35% as singletons. The sequence was collected from a human donor who was either an allogeneic HSCT recipient or a stem cell or donor lymphocyte infusion donor (not recorded which). It is not recorded whose cells these are; they may come from a transplant donor. Material for sequencing was blood, either unsorted or a sorted T cell fraction (not recorded which). The chain has TRBV6-5 and TRBJ2-3; perhaps TRBD2 as D (5 bases). The CDR3 is CASSPASPGNADTQYF. The CDR3 DNA reads as TGTGCCAGCAGTCCAGCCAGTCCGGGGAATGCAGATACGCAGTATTTT.